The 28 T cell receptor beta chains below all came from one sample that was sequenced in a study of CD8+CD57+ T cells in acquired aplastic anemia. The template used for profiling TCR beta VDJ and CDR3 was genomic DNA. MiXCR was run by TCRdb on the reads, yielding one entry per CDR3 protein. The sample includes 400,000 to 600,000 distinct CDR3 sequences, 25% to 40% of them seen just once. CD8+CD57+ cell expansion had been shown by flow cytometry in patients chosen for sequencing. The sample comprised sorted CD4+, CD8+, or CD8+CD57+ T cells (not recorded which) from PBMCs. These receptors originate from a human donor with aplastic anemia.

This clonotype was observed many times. The CDR3 loop reads CASSVGSRGETQYF. The DNA of the CDR3 is TGTGCCAGCAGCGTAGGTTCCCGCGGGGAGACCCAGTACTTC. The J gene is TRBJ2-5, the V gene TRBV9, with D tentatively TRBD2 (5 bases). V lost 0 bases and J 5 bases, leaving 11 bases between the germline ends. In germline, CDR1 is SGDLS, CDR2 YYNGEE. This CDR3 contains 14 residues.

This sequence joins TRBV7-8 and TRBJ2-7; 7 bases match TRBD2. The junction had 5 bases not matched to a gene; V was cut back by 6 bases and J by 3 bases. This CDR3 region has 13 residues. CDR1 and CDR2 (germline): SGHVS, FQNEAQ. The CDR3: CASRTSRSYEQYF. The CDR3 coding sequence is TGTGCCAGCAGGACTAGCAGGAGCTACGAGCAGTACTTC.

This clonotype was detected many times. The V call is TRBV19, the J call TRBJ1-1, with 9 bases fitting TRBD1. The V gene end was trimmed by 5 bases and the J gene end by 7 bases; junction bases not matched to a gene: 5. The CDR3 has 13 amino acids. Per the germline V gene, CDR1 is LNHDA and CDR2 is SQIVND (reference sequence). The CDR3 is CASSSWDRVEAFF. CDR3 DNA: TGTGCCAGTAGTTCCTGGGACAGGGTTGAAGCTTTCTTT.

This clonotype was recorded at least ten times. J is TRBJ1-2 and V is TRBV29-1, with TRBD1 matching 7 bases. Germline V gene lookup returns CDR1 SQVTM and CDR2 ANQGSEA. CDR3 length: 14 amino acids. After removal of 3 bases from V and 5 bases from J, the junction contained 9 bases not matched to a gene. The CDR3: CSVDRTGEGYGYTF. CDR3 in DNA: TGCAGCGTTGATCGTACAGGGGAAGGGTATGGCTACACCTTC.

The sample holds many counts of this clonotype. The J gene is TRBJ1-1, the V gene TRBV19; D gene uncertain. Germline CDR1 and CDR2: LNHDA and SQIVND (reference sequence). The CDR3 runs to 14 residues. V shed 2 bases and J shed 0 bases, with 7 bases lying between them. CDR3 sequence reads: CASSIKGLNTEAFF. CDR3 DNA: TGTGCCAGTAGTATAAAAGGCTTGAACACTGAAGCTTTCTTT.

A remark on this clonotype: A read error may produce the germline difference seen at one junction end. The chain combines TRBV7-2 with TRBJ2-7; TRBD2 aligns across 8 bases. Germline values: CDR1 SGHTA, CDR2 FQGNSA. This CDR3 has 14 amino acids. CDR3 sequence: CASSSSGGSLEQHF. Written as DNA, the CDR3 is TGTGCCAGCAGCTCCAGCGGGGGCTCCCTCGAGCAGCACTTC.

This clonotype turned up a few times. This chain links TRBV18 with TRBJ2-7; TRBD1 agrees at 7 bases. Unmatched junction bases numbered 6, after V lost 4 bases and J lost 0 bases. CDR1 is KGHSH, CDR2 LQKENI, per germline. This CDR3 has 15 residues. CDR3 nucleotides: TGTGCCAGCTCACTCCGGGACAGCGGCTCCTACGAGCAGTACTTC. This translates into CASSLRDSGSYEQYF. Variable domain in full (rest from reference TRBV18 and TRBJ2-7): NAGVMQNPRHLVRRRGQEARLRCSPMKGHSHVYWYRQLPEEGLKFMVYLQKENIIDESGMPKERFSAEFPKEGPSILRIQQVVRGDSAAYFCASSLRDSGSYEQYFGPGTRLTVT.

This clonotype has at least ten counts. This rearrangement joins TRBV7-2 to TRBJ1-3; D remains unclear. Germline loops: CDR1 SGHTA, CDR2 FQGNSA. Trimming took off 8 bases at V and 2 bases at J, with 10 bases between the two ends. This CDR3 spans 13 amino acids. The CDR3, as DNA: TGTGCCAGCGTGGGGATGCCTGGAAACACCATATATTTT. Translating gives CASVGMPGNTIYF.

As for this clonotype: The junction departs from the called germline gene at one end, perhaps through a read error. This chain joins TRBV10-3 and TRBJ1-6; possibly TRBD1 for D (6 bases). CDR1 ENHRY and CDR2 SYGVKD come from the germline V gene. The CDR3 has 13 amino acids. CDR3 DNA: TGTGACATCAGGACAGAGCCTAATTCACCCCTCCACTTT. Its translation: CDIRTEPNSPLHF.

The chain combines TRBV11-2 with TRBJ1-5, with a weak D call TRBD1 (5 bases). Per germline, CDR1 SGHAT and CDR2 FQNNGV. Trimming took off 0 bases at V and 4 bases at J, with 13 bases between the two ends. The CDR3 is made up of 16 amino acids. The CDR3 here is CASSLEGQSPNQPQHF. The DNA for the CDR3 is TGTGCCAGCAGCTTAGAGGGGCAGTCCCCAAATCAGCCCCAGCATTTT.

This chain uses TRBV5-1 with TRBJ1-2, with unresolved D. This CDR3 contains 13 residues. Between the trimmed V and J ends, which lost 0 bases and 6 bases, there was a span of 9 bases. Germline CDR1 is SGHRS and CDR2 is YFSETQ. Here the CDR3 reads CASSLDRWNGYTF. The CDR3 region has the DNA TGCGCCAGCAGCTTGGATCGGTGGAATGGCTACACCTTC. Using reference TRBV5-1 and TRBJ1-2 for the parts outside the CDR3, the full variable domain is KAGVTQTPRYLIKTRGQQVTLSCSPISGHRSVSWYQQTPGQGLQFLFEYFSETQRNKGNFPGRFSGRQFSNSRSEMNVSTLELGDSALYLCASSLDRWNGYTFGSGTRLTVV.

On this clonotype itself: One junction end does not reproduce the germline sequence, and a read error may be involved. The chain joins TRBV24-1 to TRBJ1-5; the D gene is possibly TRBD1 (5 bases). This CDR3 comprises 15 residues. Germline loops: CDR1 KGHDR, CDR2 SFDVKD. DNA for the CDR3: TGTGCCAGCAGTTCCAATCCCCAGGGCGGCCAGCCCCAGCATTTT. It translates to CASSSNPQGGQPQHF.

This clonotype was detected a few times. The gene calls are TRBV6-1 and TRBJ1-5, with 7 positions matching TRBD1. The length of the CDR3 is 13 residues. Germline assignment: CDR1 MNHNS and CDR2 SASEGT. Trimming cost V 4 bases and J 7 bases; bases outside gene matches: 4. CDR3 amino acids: CASSVDRDQPQHF. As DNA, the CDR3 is TGTGCCAGCAGTGTAGACAGGGACCAGCCCCAGCATTTT.

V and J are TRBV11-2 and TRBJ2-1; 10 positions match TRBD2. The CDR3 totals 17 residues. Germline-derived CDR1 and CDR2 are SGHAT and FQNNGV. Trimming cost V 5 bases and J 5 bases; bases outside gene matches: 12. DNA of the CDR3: TGTGCCAGCAGCCCGGGACCCGGACTAGCGGTCAACAATGAGCAGTTCTTC. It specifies CASSPGPGLAVNNEQFF.

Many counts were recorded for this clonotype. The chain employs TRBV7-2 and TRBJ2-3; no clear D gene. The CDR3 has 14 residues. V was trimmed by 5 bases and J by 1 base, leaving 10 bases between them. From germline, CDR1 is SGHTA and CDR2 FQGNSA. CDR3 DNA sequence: TGTGCCAGCAGCGATAGCTGGGGCACAGATACGCAGTATTTT. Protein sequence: CASSDSWGTDTQYF.

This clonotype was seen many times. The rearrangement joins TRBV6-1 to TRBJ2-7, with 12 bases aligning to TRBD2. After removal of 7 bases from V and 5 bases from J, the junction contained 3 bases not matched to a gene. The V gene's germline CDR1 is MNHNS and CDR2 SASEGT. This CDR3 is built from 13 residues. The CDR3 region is CASKGLAGDEQYF. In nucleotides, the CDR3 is TGTGCCAGCAAGGGACTAGCGGGCGACGAGCAGTACTTC.

This CDR3 reads CASSEAPTGGYETQYF. The DNA of the CDR3 is TGTGCCAGCAGTGAAGCTCCGACAGGGGGCTATGAGACCCAGTACTTC. The chain recombines TRBV6-1 with TRBJ2-5; 10 positions agree with TRBD1. V lost 0 bases and J lost 5; bases outside the gene matches: 6. The CDR3 sequence is 16 residues long. Germline loops: CDR1 MNHNS, CDR2 SASEGT.

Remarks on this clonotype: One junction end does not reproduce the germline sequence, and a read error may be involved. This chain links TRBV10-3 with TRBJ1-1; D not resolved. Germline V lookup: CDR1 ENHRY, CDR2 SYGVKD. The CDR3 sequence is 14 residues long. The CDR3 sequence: CASSESFTNTEAFF. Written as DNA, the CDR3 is TGTGCCAGCAGTGAATCATTCACGAACACTGAAGCTTTCTTT.

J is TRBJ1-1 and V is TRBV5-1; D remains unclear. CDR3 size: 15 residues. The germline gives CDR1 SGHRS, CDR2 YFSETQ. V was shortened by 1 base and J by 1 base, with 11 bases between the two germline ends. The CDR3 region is CASSLTTGGNTEAFF. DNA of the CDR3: TGCGCCAGCAGCTTGACAACCGGTGGGAACACTGAAGCTTTCTTT.

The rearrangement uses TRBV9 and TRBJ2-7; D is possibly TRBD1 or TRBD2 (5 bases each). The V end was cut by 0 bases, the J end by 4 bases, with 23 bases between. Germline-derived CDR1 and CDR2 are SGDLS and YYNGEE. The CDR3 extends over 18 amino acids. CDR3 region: CASSVGSWDGRNSYEQYF. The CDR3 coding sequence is TGTGCCAGCAGCGTAGGATCCTGGGACGGACGAAACAGTTACGAGCAGTACTTC.

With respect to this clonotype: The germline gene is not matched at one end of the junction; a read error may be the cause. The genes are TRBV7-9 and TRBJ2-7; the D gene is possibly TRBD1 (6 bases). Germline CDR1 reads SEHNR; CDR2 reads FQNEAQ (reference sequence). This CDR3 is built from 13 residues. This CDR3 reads CAGSRDRSYEQYF. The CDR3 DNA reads TGTGCCGGCAGCCGTGACAGGAGCTACGAGCAGTACTTC.

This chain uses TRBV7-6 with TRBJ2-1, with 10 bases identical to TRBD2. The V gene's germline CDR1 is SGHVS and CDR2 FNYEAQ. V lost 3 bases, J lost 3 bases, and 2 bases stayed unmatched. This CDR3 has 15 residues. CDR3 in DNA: TGTGCCAGCAGCTTTGGACTAGCGGACTACAATGAGCAGTTCTTC. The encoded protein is CASSFGLADYNEQFF.

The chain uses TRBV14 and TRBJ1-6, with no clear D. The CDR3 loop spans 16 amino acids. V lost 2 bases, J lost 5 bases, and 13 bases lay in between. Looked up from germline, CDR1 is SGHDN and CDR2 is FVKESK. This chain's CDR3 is CASSQREGYHNSPLHF. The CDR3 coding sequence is TGTGCCAGCAGCCAAAGGGAAGGGTATCATAATTCACCCCTCCACTTT.

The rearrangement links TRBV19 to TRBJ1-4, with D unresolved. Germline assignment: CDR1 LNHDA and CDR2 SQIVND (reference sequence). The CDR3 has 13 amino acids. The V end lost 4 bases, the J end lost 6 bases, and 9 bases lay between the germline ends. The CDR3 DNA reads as TGTGCCAGTAGTAATTTTGGGGATGAAAAACTGTTTTTT. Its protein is CASSNFGDEKLFF.

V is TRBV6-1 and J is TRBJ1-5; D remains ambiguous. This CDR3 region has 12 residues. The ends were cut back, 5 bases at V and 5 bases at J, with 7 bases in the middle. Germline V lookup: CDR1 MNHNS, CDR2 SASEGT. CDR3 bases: TGTGCCAGCAGTAGGAGGGATCAGCCCCAGCATTTT. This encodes CASSRRDQPQHF.

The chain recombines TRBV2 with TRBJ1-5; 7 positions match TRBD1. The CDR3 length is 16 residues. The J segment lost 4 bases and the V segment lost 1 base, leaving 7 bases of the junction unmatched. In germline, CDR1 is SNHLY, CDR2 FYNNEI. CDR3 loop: CASSEEGAFANQPQHF. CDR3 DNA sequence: TGTGCCAGCAGTGAAGAGGGGGCATTTGCGAATCAGCCCCAGCATTTT.

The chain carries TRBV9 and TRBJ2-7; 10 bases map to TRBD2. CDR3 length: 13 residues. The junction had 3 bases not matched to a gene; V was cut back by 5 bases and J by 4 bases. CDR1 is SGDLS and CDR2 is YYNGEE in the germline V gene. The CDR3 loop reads CASRASGRYEQYF. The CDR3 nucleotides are TGTGCCAGCAGGGCTAGCGGGAGATACGAGCAGTACTTC.

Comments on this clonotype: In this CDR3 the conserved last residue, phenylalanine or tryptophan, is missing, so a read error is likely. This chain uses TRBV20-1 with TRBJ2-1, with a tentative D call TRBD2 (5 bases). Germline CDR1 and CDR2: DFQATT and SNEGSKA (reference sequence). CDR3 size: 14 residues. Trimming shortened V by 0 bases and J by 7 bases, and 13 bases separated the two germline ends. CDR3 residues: CSARDPSRRNEQFL. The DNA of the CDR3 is TGCAGTGCTAGAGATCCGTCCCGGAGGAATGAGCAGTTCCTC.